This TCR beta chain emerged from a study of blood T cells in healthy people across ages. A second PCR of about 7 to 11 cycles used a sample-barcoded 5' primer and a J-beta primer mix. Every cDNA molecule bore a tag from a template-switch adaptor containing 12 random nucleotides. A single record per CDR3 protein comes from TCRdb applying MiXCR to the 5' RACE reads. The data contain fewer than 800,000 distinct CDR3 sequences, just under 25% of them singletons. CDR1 and CDR2 from the germline V gene are SGHVS and FNYEAQ. This CDR3 has 15 amino acids. This sample was shared with a second study, whose subject was T cells of mothers and their children. That report adds: Both sample barcodes and 2-4 random nucleotides came from the M1S primer of the second PCR.

Sequencing used blood. The chain is built from TRBV7-6 and TRBJ2-1; 9 bases are shared with TRBD1. The assigned J gene may be wrong: the sequence end matches TRBJ2-7 better. The TCR was taken from a boy younger than 18 in good health. CDR3 amino acids: CASSHGQGTSYEQYF. CDR3 DNA sequence: TGTGCCAGCAGCCACGGACAGGGGACTTCCTACGAGCAGTACTTC.